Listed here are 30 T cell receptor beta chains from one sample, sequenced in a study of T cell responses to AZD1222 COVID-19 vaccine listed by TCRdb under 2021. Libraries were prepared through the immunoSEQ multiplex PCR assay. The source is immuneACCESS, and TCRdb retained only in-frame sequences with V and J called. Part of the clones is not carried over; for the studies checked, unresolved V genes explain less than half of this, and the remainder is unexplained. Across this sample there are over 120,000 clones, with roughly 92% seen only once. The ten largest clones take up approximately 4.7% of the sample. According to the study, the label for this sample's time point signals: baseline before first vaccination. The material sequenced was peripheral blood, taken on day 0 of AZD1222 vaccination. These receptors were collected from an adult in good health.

This CDR3 reads CASSELAGDNEQFF. CDR3 coding DNA: TGCGCCAGCAGCGAGCTAGCGGGGGACAATGAGCAGTTCTTC. The genes are TRBV5-1 and TRBJ2-1, with 10 bases lining up with TRBD2. The V and J ends lost 4 bases and 5 bases, in that order; junction bases with no gene match: 3. CDR3 length equals 14 residues. Germline assignment: CDR1 SGHRS and CDR2 YFSETQ. Filled out from reference TRBV5-1 and TRBJ2-1, the complete variable domain reads KAGVTQTPRYLIKTRGQQVTLSCSPISGHRSVSWYQQTPGQGLQFLFEYFSETQRNKGNFPGRFSGRQFSNSRSEMNVSTLELGDSALYLCASSELAGDNEQFFGPGTRLTVL.

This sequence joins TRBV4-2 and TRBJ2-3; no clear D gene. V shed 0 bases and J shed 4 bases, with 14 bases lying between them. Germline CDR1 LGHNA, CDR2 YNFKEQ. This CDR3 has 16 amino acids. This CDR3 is CASSQESLGVPDTQYF. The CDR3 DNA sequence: TGTGCCAGCAGCCAAGAAAGCCTTGGGGTCCCAGATACGCAGTATTTT.

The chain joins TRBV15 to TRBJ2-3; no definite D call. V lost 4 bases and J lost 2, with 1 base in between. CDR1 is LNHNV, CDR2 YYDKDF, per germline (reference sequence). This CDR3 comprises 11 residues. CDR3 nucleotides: TGTGCCACCAGCAACACAGATACGCAGTATTTT. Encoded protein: CATSNTDTQYF.

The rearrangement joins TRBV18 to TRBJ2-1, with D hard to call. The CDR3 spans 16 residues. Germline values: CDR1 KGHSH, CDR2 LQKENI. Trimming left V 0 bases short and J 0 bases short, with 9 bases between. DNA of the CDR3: TGTGCCAGCTCACCACCGAGGATCAGCTCCTACAATGAGCAGTTCTTC. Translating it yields CASSPPRISSYNEQFF.

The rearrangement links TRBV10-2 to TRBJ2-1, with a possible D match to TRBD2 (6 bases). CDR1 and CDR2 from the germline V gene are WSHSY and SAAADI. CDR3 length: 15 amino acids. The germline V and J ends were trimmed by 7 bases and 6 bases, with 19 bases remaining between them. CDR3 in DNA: TGCGCCAGCATAAACGCCGGCGGGGTGATCAATGAGCAGTTCTTC. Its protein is CASINAGGVINEQFF.

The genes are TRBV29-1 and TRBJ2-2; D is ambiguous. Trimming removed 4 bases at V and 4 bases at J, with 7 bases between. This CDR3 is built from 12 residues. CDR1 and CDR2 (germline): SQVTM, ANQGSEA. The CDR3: CSVGQSTGELFF. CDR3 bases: TGCAGCGTTGGACAAAGCACCGGGGAGCTGTTTTTT.

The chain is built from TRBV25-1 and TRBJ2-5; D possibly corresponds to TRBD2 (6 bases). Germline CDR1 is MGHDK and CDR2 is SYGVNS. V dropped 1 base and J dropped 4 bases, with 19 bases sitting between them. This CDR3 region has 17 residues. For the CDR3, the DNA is TGTGCCAGCAGTGAATCCGGGGCTAGCGATGCGGGAGAGACCCAGTACTTC. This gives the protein CASSESGASDAGETQYF.

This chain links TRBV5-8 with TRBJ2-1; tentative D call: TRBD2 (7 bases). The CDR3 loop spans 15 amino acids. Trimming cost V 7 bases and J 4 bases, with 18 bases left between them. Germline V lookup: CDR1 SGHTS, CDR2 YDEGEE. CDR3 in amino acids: CASGRTGRGYNEQFF. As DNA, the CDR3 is TGTGCCAGCGGGCGGACGGGGAGGGGGTACAATGAGCAGTTCTTC.

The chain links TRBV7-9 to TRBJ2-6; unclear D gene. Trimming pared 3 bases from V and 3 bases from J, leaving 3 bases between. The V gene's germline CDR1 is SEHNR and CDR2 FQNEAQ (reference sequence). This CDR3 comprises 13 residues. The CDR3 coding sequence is TGTGCCAGCAGCTTCGGTGGGGCCAACGTCCTGACTTTC. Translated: CASSFGGANVLTF.

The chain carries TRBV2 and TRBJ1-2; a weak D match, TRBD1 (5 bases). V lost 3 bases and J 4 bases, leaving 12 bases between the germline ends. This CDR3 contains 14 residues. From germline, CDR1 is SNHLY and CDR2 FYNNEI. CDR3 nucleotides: TGTGCCAGCAGTGATAGGGGATTAAGCTATGGCTACACCTTC. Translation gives CASSDRGLSYGYTF.

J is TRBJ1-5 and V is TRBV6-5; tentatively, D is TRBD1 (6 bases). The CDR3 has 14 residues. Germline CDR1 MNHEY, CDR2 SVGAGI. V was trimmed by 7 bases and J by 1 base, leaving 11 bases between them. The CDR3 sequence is CASTGDMSNQPQHF. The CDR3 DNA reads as TGTGCCAGCACCGGGGACATGAGCAATCAGCCCCAGCATTTT.

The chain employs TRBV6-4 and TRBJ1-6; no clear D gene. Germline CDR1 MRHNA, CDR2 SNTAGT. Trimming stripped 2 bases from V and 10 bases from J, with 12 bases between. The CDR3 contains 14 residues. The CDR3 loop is CASSDRDLGSPLHF. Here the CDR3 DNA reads TGTGCCAGCAGTGACCGAGACCTGGGGTCACCCCTCCACTTT.

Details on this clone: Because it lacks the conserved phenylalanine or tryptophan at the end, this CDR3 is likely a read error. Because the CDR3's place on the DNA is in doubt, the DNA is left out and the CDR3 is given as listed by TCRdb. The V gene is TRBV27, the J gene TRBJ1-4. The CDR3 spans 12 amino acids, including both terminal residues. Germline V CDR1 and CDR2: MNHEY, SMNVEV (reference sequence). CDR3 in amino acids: CASRIRIPGPGA.

CDR3 loop: CATSRDRKGNTIYF. As DNA, the CDR3 is TGTGCCACCAGCAGAGACAGGAAAGGAAACACCATATATTTT. The chain recombines TRBV15 with TRBJ1-3; D uncertain. V lost 0 bases to trimming and J lost 4 bases, with 7 bases between them. Germline CDR1 reads LNHNV; CDR2 reads YYDKDF (reference sequence). The CDR3 is 14 amino acids. Based on the CDR3 plus reference TRBV15 and TRBJ1-3, the full variable domain is DAMVIQNPRYQVTQFGKPVTLSCSQTLNHNVMYWYQQKSSQAPKLLFHYYDKDFNNEADTPDNFQSRRPNTSFCFLDIRSPGLGDTAMYLCATSRDRKGNTIYFGEGSWLTVV.

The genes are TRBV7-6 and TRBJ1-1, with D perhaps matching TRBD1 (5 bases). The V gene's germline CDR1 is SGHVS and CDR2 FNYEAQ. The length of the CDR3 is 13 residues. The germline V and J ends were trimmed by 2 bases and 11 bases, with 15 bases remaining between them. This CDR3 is CASSLNGRVDAFF. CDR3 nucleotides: TGTGCCAGCAGCTTAAACGGCAGGGTGGATGCTTTCTTT.

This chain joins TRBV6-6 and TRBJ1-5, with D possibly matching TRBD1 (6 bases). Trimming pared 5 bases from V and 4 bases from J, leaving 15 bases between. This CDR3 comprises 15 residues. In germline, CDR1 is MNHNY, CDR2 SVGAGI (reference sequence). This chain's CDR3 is CASSLTGGRNQPQHF. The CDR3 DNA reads TGTGCCAGCAGTCTTACGGGGGGGCGTAATCAGCCCCAGCATTTT.

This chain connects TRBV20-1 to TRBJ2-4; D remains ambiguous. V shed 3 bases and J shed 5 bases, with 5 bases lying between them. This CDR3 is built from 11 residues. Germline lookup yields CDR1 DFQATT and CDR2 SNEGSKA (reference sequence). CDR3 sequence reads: CSASEENIQYF. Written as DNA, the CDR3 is TGCAGTGCTAGTGAGGAAAACATTCAGTACTTC.

The CDR3 loop is CASSPPGQTNYGYTF. The DNA for the CDR3 is TGTGCCAGCTCACCTCCGGGACAGACTAACTATGGCTACACCTTC. J is TRBJ1-2 and V is TRBV18, with 7 bases fitting TRBD1. This CDR3 spans 15 amino acids. Germline V gives CDR1 KGHSH, CDR2 LQKENI. V lost 3 bases to trimming and J lost 0 bases; unmatched junction nucleotides: 4.

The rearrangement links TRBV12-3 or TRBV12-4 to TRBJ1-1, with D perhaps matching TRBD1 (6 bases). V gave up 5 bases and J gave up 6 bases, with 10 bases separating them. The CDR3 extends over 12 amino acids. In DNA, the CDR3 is TGTGCCAGCAGTGGCCAGGGGTCTGAAGCTTTCTTT. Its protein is CASSGQGSEAFF.

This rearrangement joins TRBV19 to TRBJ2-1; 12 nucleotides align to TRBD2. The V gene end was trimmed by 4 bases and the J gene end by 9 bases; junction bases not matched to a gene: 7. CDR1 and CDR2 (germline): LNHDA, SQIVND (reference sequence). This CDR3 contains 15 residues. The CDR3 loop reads CASSTRLAGVGEQFF. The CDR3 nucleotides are TGTGCCAGTAGTACCAGACTAGCGGGAGTGGGTGAGCAGTTCTTC.

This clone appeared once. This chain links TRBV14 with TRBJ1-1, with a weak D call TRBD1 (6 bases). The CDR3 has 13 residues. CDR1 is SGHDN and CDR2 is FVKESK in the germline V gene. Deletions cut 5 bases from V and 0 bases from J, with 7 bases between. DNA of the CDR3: TGTGCCAGCAGCAAGGGGGTGAACACTGAAGCTTTCTTT. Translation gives CASSKGVNTEAFF. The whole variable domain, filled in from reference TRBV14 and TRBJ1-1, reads EAGVTQFPSHSVIEKGQTVTLRCDPISGHDNLYWYRRVMGKEIKFLLHFVKESKQDESGMPNNRFLAERTGGTYSTLKVQPAELEDSGVYFCASSKGVNTEAFFGQGTRLTVV.

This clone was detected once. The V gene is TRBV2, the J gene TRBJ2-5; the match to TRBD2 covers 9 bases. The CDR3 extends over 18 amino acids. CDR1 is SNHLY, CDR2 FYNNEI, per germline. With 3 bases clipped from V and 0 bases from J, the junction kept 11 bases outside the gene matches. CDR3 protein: CASSELLAGGRNQETQYF. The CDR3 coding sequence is TGTGCCAGCAGTGAGCTTCTGGCGGGGGGGCGGAACCAAGAGACCCAGTACTTC. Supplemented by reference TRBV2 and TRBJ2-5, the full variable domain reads EPEVTQTPSHQVTQMGQEVILRCVPISNHLYFYWYRQILGQKVEFLVSFYNNEISEKSEIFDDQFSVERPDGSNFTLKIRSTKLEDSAMYFCASSELLAGGRNQETQYFGPGTRLLVL.

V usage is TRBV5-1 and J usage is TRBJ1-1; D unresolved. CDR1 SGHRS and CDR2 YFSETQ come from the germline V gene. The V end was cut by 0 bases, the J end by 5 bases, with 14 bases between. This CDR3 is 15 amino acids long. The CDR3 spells CASSLGGSSGTEAFF. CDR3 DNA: TGCGCCAGCAGCTTGGGCGGCAGTAGTGGGACTGAAGCTTTCTTT.

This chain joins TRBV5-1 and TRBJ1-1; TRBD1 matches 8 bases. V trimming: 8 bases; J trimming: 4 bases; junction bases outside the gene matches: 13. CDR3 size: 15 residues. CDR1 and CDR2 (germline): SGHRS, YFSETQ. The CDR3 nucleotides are TGCGCCAGAGTAGGACAGGGCAGTCAGGGCACTGAAGCTTTCTTT. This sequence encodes CARVGQGSQGTEAFF.

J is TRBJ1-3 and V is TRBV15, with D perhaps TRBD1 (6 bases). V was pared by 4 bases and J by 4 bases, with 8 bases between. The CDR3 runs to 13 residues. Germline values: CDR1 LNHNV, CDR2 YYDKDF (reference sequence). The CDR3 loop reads CATSTDRGNTIYF. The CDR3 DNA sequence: TGTGCCACCAGCACTGACAGGGGAAACACCATATATTTT.

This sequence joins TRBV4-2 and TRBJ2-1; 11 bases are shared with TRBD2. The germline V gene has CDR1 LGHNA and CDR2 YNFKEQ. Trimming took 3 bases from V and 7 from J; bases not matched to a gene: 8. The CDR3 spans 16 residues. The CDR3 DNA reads TGTGCCAGCAGCCAGGAAGGACTAGCGGGTAAAAATGAGCAGTTCTTC. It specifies CASSQEGLAGKNEQFF.

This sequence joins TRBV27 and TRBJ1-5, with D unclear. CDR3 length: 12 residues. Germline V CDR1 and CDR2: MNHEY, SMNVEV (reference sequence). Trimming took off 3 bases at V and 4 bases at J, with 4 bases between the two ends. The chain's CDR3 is CASSLLNQPQHF. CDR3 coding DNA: TGTGCCAGCAGTTTGCTAAATCAGCCCCAGCATTTT.

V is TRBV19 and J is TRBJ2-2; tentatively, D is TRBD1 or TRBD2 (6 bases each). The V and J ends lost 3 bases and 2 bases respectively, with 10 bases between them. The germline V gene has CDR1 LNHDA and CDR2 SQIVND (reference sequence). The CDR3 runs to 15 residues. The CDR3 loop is CASSMGGANTGELFF. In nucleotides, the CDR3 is TGTGCCAGTAGTATGGGGGGCGCCAACACCGGGGAGCTGTTTTTT. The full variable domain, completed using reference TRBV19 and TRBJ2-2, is DGGITQSPKYLFRKEGQNVTLSCEQNLNHDAMYWYRQDPGQGLRLIYYSQIVNDFQKGDIAEGYSVSREKKESFPLTVTSAQKNPTAFYLCASSMGGANTGELFFGEGSRLTVL.

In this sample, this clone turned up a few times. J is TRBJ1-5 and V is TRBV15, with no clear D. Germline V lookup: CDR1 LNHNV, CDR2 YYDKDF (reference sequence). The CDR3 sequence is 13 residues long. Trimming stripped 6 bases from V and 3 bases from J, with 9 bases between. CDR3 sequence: CATRHINNQPQHF. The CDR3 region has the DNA TGTGCCACCAGACATATCAACAATCAGCCCCAGCATTTT.

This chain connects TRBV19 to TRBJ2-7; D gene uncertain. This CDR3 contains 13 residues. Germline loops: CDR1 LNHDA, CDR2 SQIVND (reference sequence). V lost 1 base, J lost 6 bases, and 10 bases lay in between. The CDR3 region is CASSIVPSLEQYF. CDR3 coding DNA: TGTGCCAGTAGTATAGTCCCCAGTCTCGAGCAGTACTTC. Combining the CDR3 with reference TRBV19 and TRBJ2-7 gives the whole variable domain DGGITQSPKYLFRKEGQNVTLSCEQNLNHDAMYWYRQDPGQGLRLIYYSQIVNDFQKGDIAEGYSVSREKKESFPLTVTSAQKNPTAFYLCASSIVPSLEQYFGPGTRLTVT.